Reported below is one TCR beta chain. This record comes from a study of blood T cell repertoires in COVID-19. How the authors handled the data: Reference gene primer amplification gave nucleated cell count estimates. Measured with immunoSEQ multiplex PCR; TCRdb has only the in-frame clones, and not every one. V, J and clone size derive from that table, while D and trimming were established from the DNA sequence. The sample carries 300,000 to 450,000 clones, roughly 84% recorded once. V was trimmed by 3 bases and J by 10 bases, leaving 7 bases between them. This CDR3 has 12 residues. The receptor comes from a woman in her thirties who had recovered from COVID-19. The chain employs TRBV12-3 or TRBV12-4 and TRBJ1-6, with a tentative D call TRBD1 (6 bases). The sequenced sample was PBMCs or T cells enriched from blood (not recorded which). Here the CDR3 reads CASSLGASPLHF. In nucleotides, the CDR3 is TGTGCCAGCAGTTTGGGGGCGTCACCCCTCCACTTT.